What follows are 13 T cell receptor beta chains derived from one specimen sequenced in a study of blood T cell repertoires in COVID-19. The protocol was immunoSEQ multiplex PCR, while the TCRdb copy is restricted to in-frame clones and leaves out a portion. The data contain a few hundred thousand clones, approximately 83% of them seen just once; the ten biggest clones take up 2.2%. Sequencing was carried out using PBMCs or T cells enriched from blood (not recorded which). The receptors come from a man in his thirties or forties who had recovered from COVID-19.

The chain carries TRBV13 and TRBJ1-3; a possible D gene is TRBD1 (5 bases). V lost 3 bases to trimming and J lost 0 bases, with 12 bases between them. CDR1 and CDR2 from the germline V gene are PRHDT and FYEKMQ (reference sequence). The CDR3 totals 16 residues. In nucleotides, the CDR3 is TGTGCCAGCAGCTTCAGGGTGTCCTTCTCTGGAAACACCATATATTTT. Its translation is CASSFRVSFSGNTIYF.

A word on this clone: One end of the junction is discordant with germline, which a read error may explain. CDR3 sequence: CASSPLTSGGDTQYF. The CDR3 coding sequence is TGTGCCAGCTCGCCACTCACTAGCGGGGGGGATACGCAGTATTTT. The chain couples TRBV18 to TRBJ2-3, with 12 nucleotides matching TRBD2. Germline assignment: CDR1 KGHSH and CDR2 LQKENI. This CDR3 has 15 residues.

The chain carries TRBV11-1 and TRBJ2-5, with D unclear. Germline assignment: CDR1 SGHAT and CDR2 FQDESV (reference sequence). V shed 3 bases and J shed 5 bases, with 4 bases lying between them. This CDR3 is 11 amino acids long. DNA of the CDR3: TGTGCCAGCAGCTTTCAGGAGACCCAGTACTTC. It specifies CASSFQETQYF.

V and J are TRBV4-2 and TRBJ2-5; D possibly corresponds to TRBD2 (5 bases). V dropped 7 bases and J dropped 5 bases, with 11 bases sitting between them. Germline-derived CDR1 and CDR2 are LGHNA and YNFKEQ. CDR3 size: 12 residues. The CDR3 loop is CASTSTGETQYF. The CDR3 bases are TGTGCCAGCACTTCCACGGGGGAGACCCAGTACTTC.

The chain couples TRBV5-5 to TRBJ1-2, with D maybe TRBD1 (5 bases). The CDR3 runs 15 residues. With 1 base removed from V and 4 bases from J, the gap between germline ends came to 14 bases. The germline V gene has CDR1 SGHKS and CDR2 YYEKEE (reference sequence). The CDR3 loop is CASSLNHRGTYGYTF. The CDR3 nucleotides are TGTGCCAGCAGCTTGAATCACCGGGGGACCTATGGCTACACCTTC.

The chain links TRBV5-4 to TRBJ2-5; 7 bases are shared with TRBD1. CDR1 and CDR2 from the germline V gene are SGHNT and YYREEE (reference sequence). CDR3 length: 15 residues. The junction had 6 bases not matched to a gene; V was cut back by 4 bases and J by 0 bases. The CDR3 here is CASSRNRGYQETQYF. The CDR3 DNA follows: TGTGCCAGCAGCAGAAACAGGGGATACCAAGAGACCCAGTACTTC.

This clone was picked up one time. J is TRBJ1-1 and V is TRBV27; the match to TRBD1 covers 11 bases. The germline CDR1 and CDR2 sequences are MNHEY and SMNVEV (reference sequence). This CDR3 has 15 amino acids. V lost 7 bases and J lost 3; bases outside the gene matches: 7. In nucleotides, the CDR3 is TGTGCCAGCAAAAAGGGACAGGGGGAGTACACTGAAGCTTTCTTT. Its protein product is CASKKGQGEYTEAFF.

The chain joins TRBV19 to TRBJ1-4; the D gene is possibly TRBD1 (5 bases). The V gene's germline CDR1 is LNHDA and CDR2 SQIVND (reference sequence). This CDR3 comprises 16 residues. The V end lost 3 bases, the J end lost 8 bases, and 19 bases lay between the germline ends. The CDR3 nucleotides are TGTGCCAGTAGTATGATCTCCGGAGGGGTCGACGAAAAACTGTTTTTT. As protein: CASSMISGGVDEKLFF.

The CDR3 nucleotides read TGCAGCGCCCAAACCGACAGTTACGAGCAGTACTTC. Protein: CSAQTDSYEQYF. The chain is built from TRBV29-1 and TRBJ2-7; tentative D call: TRBD1 (5 bases). The CDR3 loop spans 12 amino acids. CDR1 is SQVTM, CDR2 ANQGSEA, per germline. Trimming cost V 7 bases and J 4 bases, with 14 bases left between them.

The J gene is TRBJ1-2, the V gene TRBV3-1 (or the pseudogene TRBV3-2); a weak D match, TRBD1 (5 bases). CDR3 length equals 15 residues. Germline CDR1 LGHDT, CDR2 YNNKEL (reference sequence). Trimming pared 7 bases from V and 8 bases from J, leaving 23 bases between. The CDR3, as DNA: TGTGCCAGCACCTCCACTCCGACAGATGCCTCCGGCTACACCTTC. Protein sequence: CASTSTPTDASGYTF.

The chain is built from TRBV29-1 and TRBJ2-7; D is possibly TRBD1 (5 bases). The CDR3 is 13 amino acids. Per the germline V gene, CDR1 is SQVTM and CDR2 is ANQGSEA. The ends were cut back, 5 bases at V and 1 base at J, with 12 bases in the middle. The CDR3 coding sequence is TGCAGCGTTTATGACAGTCGATCCTACGAGCAGTACTTC. This sequence encodes CSVYDSRSYEQYF.

This chain connects TRBV19 to TRBJ2-5, with a tentative D call TRBD2 (6 bases). Between the trimmed V and J ends, which lost 5 bases and 4 bases, there was a span of 11 bases. Germline V gives CDR1 LNHDA, CDR2 SQIVND (reference sequence). This CDR3 is 13 amino acids long. The CDR3 loop is CASSGGLGETQYF. CDR3 DNA: TGTGCCAGTAGTGGGGGGTTGGGAGAGACCCAGTACTTC.

The rearrangement links TRBV18 to TRBJ2-2, with D possibly matching TRBD1 (6 bases). V shed 5 bases and J shed 4 bases, with 11 bases lying between them. The germline V gene has CDR1 KGHSH and CDR2 LQKENI. The CDR3 length is 14 residues. The CDR3 nucleotides read TGTGCCAGCTCAAACAGGGCAAGCACCGGGGAGCTGTTTTTT. Residues: CASSNRASTGELFF.